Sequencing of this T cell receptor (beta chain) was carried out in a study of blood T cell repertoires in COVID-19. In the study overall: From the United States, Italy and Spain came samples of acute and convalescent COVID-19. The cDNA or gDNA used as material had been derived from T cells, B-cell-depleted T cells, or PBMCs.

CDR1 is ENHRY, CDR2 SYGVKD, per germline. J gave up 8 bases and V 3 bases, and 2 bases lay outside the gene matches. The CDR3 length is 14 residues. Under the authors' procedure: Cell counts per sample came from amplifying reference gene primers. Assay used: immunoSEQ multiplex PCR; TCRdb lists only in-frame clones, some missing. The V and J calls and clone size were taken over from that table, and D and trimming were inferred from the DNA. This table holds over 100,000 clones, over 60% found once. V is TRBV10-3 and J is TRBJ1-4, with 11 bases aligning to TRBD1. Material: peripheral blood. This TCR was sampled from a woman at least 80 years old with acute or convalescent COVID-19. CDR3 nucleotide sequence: TGTGCCATCAGTGACAGGACAGGGGGCGAAAAACTGTTTTTT. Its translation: CAISDRTGGEKLFF.